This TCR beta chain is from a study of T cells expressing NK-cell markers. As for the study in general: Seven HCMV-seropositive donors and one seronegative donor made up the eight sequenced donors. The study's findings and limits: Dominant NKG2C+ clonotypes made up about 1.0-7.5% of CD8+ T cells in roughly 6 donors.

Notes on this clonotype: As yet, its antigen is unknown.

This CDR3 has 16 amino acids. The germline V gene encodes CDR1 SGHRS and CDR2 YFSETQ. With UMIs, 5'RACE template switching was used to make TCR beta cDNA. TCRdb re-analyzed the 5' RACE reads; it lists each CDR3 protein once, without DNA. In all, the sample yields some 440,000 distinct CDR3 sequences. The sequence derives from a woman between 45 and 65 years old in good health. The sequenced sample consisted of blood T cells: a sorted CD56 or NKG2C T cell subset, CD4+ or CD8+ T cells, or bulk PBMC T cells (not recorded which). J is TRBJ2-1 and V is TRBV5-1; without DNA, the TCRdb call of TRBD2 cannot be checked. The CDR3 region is CASNSAGGRAGDEQFF.